These T cell receptor beta chains were read from a single sample in a study of T cells in Graves' hyperthyroidism and ophthalmopathy. In TCRdb, the multiplex PCR reads were re-called with MiXCR into one record per CDR3 protein. The sample lists a few hundred thousand distinct CDR3 sequences, around 14% occurring once. Sequenced material: blood. The origin of the receptors is a woman aged 18-35 years with Graves' hyperthyroidism that later progressed to Graves' ophthalmopathy. CDR3s include the opening cysteine and the closing phenylalanine or tryptophan. Each record gives: J gene, V gene, CDR3 protein.

TRBJ2-3 | TRBV6-1 | CASSEAATSSTDTQYF
TRBJ2-2 | TRBV6-1 | CASSPNEESGELFF
TRBJ2-2 | TRBV2 | CASSVWTGGTGELFF
TRBJ1-3 | TRBV18 | CASSTKDRSFSGNTIYF
TRBJ1-2 | TRBV7-2 | CASSLALGGGGYTF
TRBJ1-4 | TRBV3-1 | CASSQDPRMGEKLFF
TRBJ2-2 | TRBV6-1 | CASSAGEAGDSGELFF
TRBJ1-2 | TRBV30 | CAWSDLGAGGGYTF
TRBJ2-6 | TRBV6-4 | CASSDSPGANVLTF
TRBJ1-1 | TRBV15 | CATSRGGFRAPMNTEAFF
TRBJ1-2 | TRBV7-2 | CASSLGGGPGYTF
TRBJ2-3 | TRBV2 | CASNYLAGPTDTQYF
TRBJ1-1 | TRBV12-3/TRBV12-4 | CASRNTMNTEAFF
TRBJ2-1 | TRBV5-6 | CASALAGEWGNEQFF
TRBJ2-1 | TRBV7-2 | CASSRLTGAYNEQFF
TRBJ2-7 | TRBV2 | CASRVRDIYYEQYF
TRBJ1-2 | TRBV6-1 | CASSSTGADGYTF
TRBJ2-7 | TRBV7-2 | CASSFQREKYEQYF
TRBJ1-1 | TRBV19 | CASSTGRAEAFF
TRBJ2-1 | TRBV27 | CASSFLSGQVGEQFF
TRBJ2-1 | TRBV5-1 | CASSTRQGRSIGSNEQFF
TRBJ2-7 | TRBV10-3 | CAISESQGGAYEQYF
TRBJ2-1 | TRBV6-4 | CASSPVGLSGPNEQFF
TRBJ1-1 | TRBV2 | CASSEGGGGTEAFF